A single T cell receptor (beta chain) is shown here with its context. The antigen is unknown. This specimen comes from a study of response to subunit inactivated influenza vaccine. The study, taken as a whole, reports: Few new T cells, the authors suggested, are recruited by each seasonal influenza vaccination.

In TCRdb, the RT-PCR reads were re-called with MiXCR into one record per CDR3 protein. This sample has fewer than 400,000 distinct CDR3 sequences; around a fifth occur once, and the top ten carry roughly a tenth. Germline V gene data show CDR1 as MDHEN and CDR2 as SYDVKM. The CDR3 has 13 amino acids. V lost 5 bases and J lost 5, with 10 bases in between. Sample: PBMCs from blood, taken approximately 22 months after vaccination. The source of this sequence is a man aged 45 to 70 who received an inactivated influenza vaccine. The rearrangement links TRBV28 to TRBJ2-1; TRBD2 might be the D (5 bases). DNA of the CDR3: TGTGCCAGCAGTCCACTAGATAACAATGAGCAGTTCTTC. This codes for CASSPLDNNEQFF.